This TCR beta chain derives from a study of molecular identifiers for immune sequencing clone quantification. Study outcomes and limitations: Molecules of identical TCR sharing a barcode could underestimate highly expanded clone sizes.

With RNA at 10%, 30% or 50%, naive CD8 libraries came from roughly 20,000 to 1,000,000 sorted cells. In TCRdb, the PCR reads were re-called with MiXCR into one record per CDR3 protein. The repertoire includes about 54,000 distinct CDR3 sequences, approximately 25% of them detected once, and 1.5% to 2% sits in the top ten. Germline V gene data show CDR1 as LNHDA and CDR2 as SQIVND (reference sequence). The V and J ends lost 7 bases and 4 bases respectively, with 6 bases between them. The CDR3 extends over 11 amino acids. In this sample, this clonotype turned up many times. The antigen is not known. This chain uses TRBV19 with TRBJ2-3, with unresolved D. This clonotype was sampled from a human donor in good health. Some libraries in this study had Jurkat cell RNA spiked in. The sample consisted of naive CD8+ T cells from blood, with Jurkat cell RNA spiked in. As for subset: FACS-sorted CD8+CD4-CCR7+CD45RA+ naive T cells. CDR3 nucleotides: TGTGCCAGTACGAAGGCAGATACGCAGTATTTT. This gives the protein CASTKADTQYF.